Reported below is one TCR beta chain. Trimming left V 0 bases short and J 0 bases short, with 10 bases between. Germline values: CDR1 SGHDN, CDR2 FVKESK. The CDR3 is 16 amino acids. Symptom resolution, clearance, or two negative PCRs marked the recovered donors of Cohort 3. The record originates from a study of blood T cell repertoires in COVID-19. Original handling: Amplification with reference gene primers provided the estimates of nucleated cell counts. Produced via immunoSEQ multiplex PCR; TCRdb's table is partial and in-frame only. V and J calls and clone size follow that table, whereas D and trimming were derived from the DNA. In the table there are 390,000 or so clones, 75% to 90% of which are singletons.

The source of this sequence is a woman aged 45-65 years who had recovered from COVID-19. The sample consisted of PBMCs or T cells enriched from blood (not recorded which). The chain recombines TRBV14 with TRBJ2-3; perhaps TRBD1 as D (6 bases). Here the CDR3 DNA reads TGTGCCAGCAGCCAAGAGTTGGGGGCCAGCACAGATACGCAGTATTTT. As protein: CASSQELGASTDTQYF. Combining the CDR3 with reference TRBV14 and TRBJ2-3 gives the whole variable domain EAGVTQFPSHSVIEKGQTVTLRCDPISGHDNLYWYRRVMGKEIKFLLHFVKESKQDESGMPNNRFLAERTGGTYSTLKVQPAELEDSGVYFCASSQELGASTDTQYFGPGTRLTVL.